The following is a T cell receptor (beta chain) sequence with its context. The antigen remains unidentified. Per the germline V gene, CDR1 is MDHEN and CDR2 is SYDVKM. This CDR3 is built from 13 residues. This sample was included in a study of CXCR3-negative and CXCR3-positive naive CD8 T cells. Study-level findings and limits: TRB CDR3 properties served as the basis for inferring TCR strength, and surface CD5 was comparable between naive subsets. Naive cells positive for CXCR3 carried more hydrophobic TRB CDR3s than CXCR3-negative ones.

5' RACE that incorporated UMI labels was used to prepare the TRB cDNA libraries. TCRdb reprocessed the 5' RACE reads and reports one entry per CDR3 protein, with no DNA. Seen in this sample are 100,000 to 150,000 distinct CDR3 sequences; the ten most common clones hold less than 0.55%. The rearrangement uses TRBV28 and TRBJ2-1; TCRdb gives TRBD2 as the D gene, but with no DNA this cannot be confirmed. The receptor was derived from a human donor in good health. Some clones in this sample may be carry-over from other donors' samples. The specimen was naive CXCR3- CD8+ T cells from blood. The subset here: CD45RO-CCR7+CD27+CD95- naive CD8+ T cells lacking CXCR3 (TNR3-). This chain's CDR3 is CASRSLATNEQFF.